This passage covers 25 T cell receptor beta chains from one sample sequenced in a study of cytotoxic CD8 clonotypes in ibrutinib-treated CLL. Repertoires were generated with immunoSEQ multiplex PCR, while TCRdb's copy carries only in-frame clones and drops some. Among 30,000 to 50,000 clones listed, 68% were seen once. Here the sequenced sample was PBMCs, taken at disease progression, from a patient treated with ibrutinib. These receptors were obtained from a human donor with chronic lymphocytic leukemia.

This chain links TRBV10-3 with TRBJ1-2; 7 bases are a match to TRBD1. This CDR3 is 14 amino acids long. The trim removed 8 bases at V and 8 bases at J, leaving 14 bases unmatched. Per germline, CDR1 ENHRY and CDR2 SYGVKD. The DNA of the CDR3 is TGTGCCATCGCAGCCGGACAGAACAGGGGAGGCTACACCTTC. It encodes CAIAAGQNRGGYTF.

This clone was picked up a small number of times. Mismatch with germline at one junction end may stem from a read error. The gene calls are TRBV19 and TRBJ1-2; maybe TRBD1 (6 bases). The CDR3 has 13 residues. CDR1 LNHDA and CDR2 SQIVND come from the germline V gene (reference sequence). The CDR3 loop is CASAFGGRRPLNF. The CDR3 DNA is TGTGCCAGCGCTTTTGGGGGCCGACGACCCCTGAACTTC.

The chain is built from TRBV2 and TRBJ2-5; D gene uncertain. Trimming pared 7 bases from V and 0 bases from J, leaving 12 bases between. The CDR3 loop spans 14 amino acids. Germline assignment: CDR1 SNHLY and CDR2 FYNNEI. The CDR3 DNA reads TGTGCCAGCATGTTGCTACGGTACCAAGAGACCCAGTACTTC. Encoded protein: CASMLLRYQETQYF.

The rearrangement links TRBV29-1 to TRBJ2-7; TRBD2 aligns across 7 bases. The germline CDR1 and CDR2 sequences are SQVTM and ANQGSEA. Trimming at V came to 2 bases and at J to 0 bases, leaving 4 bases not matched to a gene. This CDR3 has 14 residues. The CDR3 reads CSVETGGSSYEQYF. The DNA for the CDR3 is TGCAGCGTTGAAACCGGCGGGAGCTCCTACGAGCAGTACTTC.

This clone was picked up a small number of times. J is TRBJ2-3 and V is TRBV4-3, with 12 bases aligning to TRBD2. CDR1 and CDR2 (germline): LGHNA, YSLEER. V gave up 3 bases and J gave up 5 bases; unmatched junction bases: 0. This CDR3 has 14 residues. The CDR3 DNA reads TGCGCCAGCAGCCAGACTAGCGGGAGAGATACGCAGTATTTT. Its protein is CASSQTSGRDTQYF.

This clone was seen a few times. This sequence joins TRBV12-5 and TRBJ2-1; D not certain. The length of the CDR3 is 14 residues. Deletions cut 7 bases from V and 5 bases from J, with 15 bases between. Germline V gives CDR1 LGHNT, CDR2 FRNRAP. The CDR3 is CASDYQPGDNEQFF. The CDR3, as DNA: TGTGCTAGTGACTATCAACCTGGAGACAATGAGCAGTTCTTC.

This clone showed up just a few times. The chain has TRBV11-2 and TRBJ1-1; D is unclear. The CDR3 is 16 residues long. CDR1 is SGHAT, CDR2 FQNNGV, per germline. V lost 0 bases and J lost 5, with 16 bases in between. CDR3 residues: CASSLEFGKRGTEAFF. The DNA for the CDR3 is TGTGCCAGCAGCTTAGAGTTCGGGAAGAGAGGGACTGAAGCTTTCTTT.

V is TRBV10-3 and J is TRBJ1-1, with D unclear. Trimming removed 6 bases at V and 8 bases at J, with 10 bases between. The CDR3 has 11 amino acids. Germline CDR1 ENHRY, CDR2 SYGVKD. CDR3: CAISTENEAFF. The CDR3 DNA reads TGTGCCATCAGCACAGAGAACGAAGCTTTCTTT.

This rearrangement joins TRBV11-2 to TRBJ1-1; the D gene is possibly TRBD1 (5 bases). The CDR3 length is 18 residues. Trimming took off 1 base at V and 3 bases at J, with 21 bases between the two ends. CDR1 SGHAT and CDR2 FQNNGV come from the germline V gene. CDR3 nucleotides: TGTGCCAGCAGCTTAGGTAGGGGCATAGGGAGATGGGACACTGAAGCTTTCTTT. As protein: CASSLGRGIGRWDTEAFF.

The chain combines TRBV9 with TRBJ2-7; the match to TRBD2 covers 12 bases. CDR1 SGDLS and CDR2 YYNGEE come from the germline V gene. The CDR3 runs 16 residues. V dropped 4 bases and J dropped 0; count of bases not matched to a gene: 5. The CDR3 coding sequence is TGTGCCAGCAGCCCAACGACTAGCGGGAGCTCCTACGAGCAGTACTTC. Its protein is CASSPTTSGSSYEQYF.

For the CDR3, the DNA is TGTGCCAGCAGCCGCGCCGCCACTCGGGGGACTGAGCAGTTCTTC. As protein: CASSRAATRGTEQFF. This chain links TRBV11-3 with TRBJ2-1; a possible D gene is TRBD2 (6 bases). There are 15 residues in the CDR3. The germline V gene encodes CDR1 SGHNT and CDR2 YENEEA. The V end lost 5 bases, the J end lost 9 bases, and 20 bases lay between the germline ends.

The rearrangement uses TRBV5-1 and TRBJ1-2; D is ambiguous. The ends were cut back, 5 bases at V and 0 bases at J, with 8 bases in the middle. Germline V gene lookup returns CDR1 SGHRS and CDR2 YFSETQ. There are 13 residues in the CDR3. CDR3 amino acids: CASRTESNYGYTF. The CDR3 DNA follows: TGCGCCAGCAGGACTGAGTCTAACTATGGCTACACCTTC. The complete variable domain, with remaining parts taken from reference TRBV5-1 and TRBJ1-2, reads KAGVTQTPRYLIKTRGQQVTLSCSPISGHRSVSWYQQTPGQGLQFLFEYFSETQRNKGNFPGRFSGRQFSNSRSEMNVSTLELGDSALYLCASRTESNYGYTFGSGTRLTVV.

V usage is TRBV6-5 and J usage is TRBJ2-5; maybe TRBD1 (5 bases). CDR1 is MNHEY, CDR2 SVGAGI, per germline. The CDR3 extends over 15 amino acids. Trimming stripped 6 bases from V and 4 bases from J, with 18 bases between. The CDR3 here is CASRMGGRVGETQYF. The CDR3 DNA reads as TGTGCCAGCAGGATGGGCGGCAGGGTAGGAGAGACCCAGTACTTC.

This chain joins TRBV28 and TRBJ1-2; maybe TRBD1 (5 bases). There are 13 residues in the CDR3. CDR1 and CDR2 (germline): MDHEN, SYDVKM. V gave up 7 bases and J gave up 7 bases, with 16 bases separating them. The CDR3 DNA follows: TGTGCCAGCATATCAGGGACTCCTTCTGGCTACACCTTC. Translating gives CASISGTPSGYTF.

V is TRBV5-4 and J is TRBJ2-1, with 9 bases that match TRBD1. There are 14 residues in the CDR3. V shed 5 bases and J 7 bases; nucleotides not matched to a gene: 7. The V gene's germline CDR1 is SGHNT and CDR2 YYREEE (reference sequence). The CDR3 loop reads CASRSGQGKNEQFF. The DNA for the CDR3 is TGTGCCAGCAGGTCGGGACAGGGAAAAAATGAGCAGTTCTTC.

CDR3 sequence (DNA): TGTGCCAGCAGCAACGCCGGACAGGCCTCCTGGAACACTGAAGCTTTCTTT. Translation: CASSNAGQASWNTEAFF. V gene TRBV7-2 combines with J gene TRBJ1-1; 7 bases map to TRBD1. After removal of 5 bases from V and 1 base from J, the junction contained 13 bases not matched to a gene. CDR1 and CDR2 from the germline V gene are SGHTA and FQGNSA. This CDR3 has 17 amino acids.

By proportion, this clone is medium-sized. V usage is TRBV30 and J usage is TRBJ1-6, with D possibly matching TRBD1 (6 bases). Per the germline V gene, CDR1 is GTSNPN and CDR2 is SVGIG (reference sequence). V was cut by 0 bases and J by 3 bases, with 15 bases left in between. CDR3 length: 17 amino acids. CDR3: CAWSVHIKGVYNSPLHF. The DNA for the CDR3 is TGTGCCTGGAGTGTCCATATAAAGGGGGTCTATAATTCACCCCTCCACTTT.

The V and J genes are TRBV4-3 and TRBJ1-5; 7 bases align to TRBD1. The CDR3 contains 16 residues. After removal of 0 bases from V and 5 bases from J, the junction contained 7 bases not matched to a gene. In germline, CDR1 is LGHNA, CDR2 YSLEER. CDR3 DNA: TGCGCCAGCAGCCAAGAGCGAAACAGGGGAGATCAGCCCCAGCATTTT. Translation: CASSQERNRGDQPQHF.

This clone was counted a single time. The V and J genes are TRBV6-5 and TRBJ2-3, with 7 bases that match TRBD1. Germline values: CDR1 MNHEY, CDR2 SVGAGI. With 4 bases clipped from V and 0 bases from J, the junction kept 7 bases outside the gene matches. The CDR3 is 16 residues long. CDR3 sequence (DNA): TGTGCCAGCAGTTTCGGACAGGAGACTAGCACAGATACGCAGTATTTT. This translates into CASSFGQETSTDTQYF.

V and J are TRBV28 and TRBJ2-5, with 8 bases fitting TRBD1. The CDR3 loop spans 15 amino acids. Losses at the gene ends were 5 bases for V and 1 base for J; bases not matched to a gene: 6. Per germline, CDR1 MDHEN and CDR2 SYDVKM. The chain's CDR3 is CASSTGTGVQETQYF. The CDR3 DNA is TGTGCCAGCAGTACCGGGACAGGTGTCCAAGAGACCCAGTACTTC. The full variable domain, completed using reference TRBV28 and TRBJ2-5, is DVKVTQSSRYLVKRTGEKVFLECVQDMDHENMFWYRQDPGLGLRLIYFSYDVKMKEKGDIPEGYSVSREKKERFSLILESASTNQTSMYLCASSTGTGVQETQYFGPGTRLLVL.

The chain combines TRBV6-5 with TRBJ2-1; D is undetermined. Looked up from germline, CDR1 is MNHEY and CDR2 is SVGAGI. Trimming removed 2 bases at V and 0 bases at J, with 11 bases between. This CDR3 has 16 residues. CDR3 DNA sequence: TGTGCCAGCAGTTACCGAAAATCTAGCTCCTACAATGAGCAGTTCTTC. Its translation: CASSYRKSSSYNEQFF.

There are a few counts of this clone. This chain joins TRBV29-1 and TRBJ1-2, with 8 bases fitting TRBD1. Trimming cost V 3 bases and J 0 bases; bases outside gene matches: 9. The germline gives CDR1 SQVTM, CDR2 ANQGSEA. This CDR3 contains 16 residues. CDR3 protein: CSVDSGQDISNYGYTF. Written as DNA, the CDR3 is TGCAGCGTTGATTCGGGACAGGATATATCTAACTATGGCTACACCTTC. Using reference TRBV29-1 and TRBJ1-2 for the parts outside the CDR3, the full variable domain is SAVISQKPSRDICQRGTSLTIQCQVDSQVTMMFWYRQQPGQSLTLIATANQGSEATYESGFVIDKFPISRPNLTFSTLTVSNMSPEDSSIYLCSVDSGQDISNYGYTFGSGTRLTVV.

The genes are TRBV5-1 and TRBJ2-2, with D perhaps matching TRBD2 (6 bases). CDR3 length: 15 amino acids. Germline V gives CDR1 SGHRS, CDR2 YFSETQ. V was pared by 0 bases and J by 7 bases, with 13 bases between. CDR3 region: CASSLDRRRDGELFF. The CDR3 DNA sequence: TGCGCCAGCAGCTTGGACAGGAGGAGGGACGGGGAGCTGTTTTTT.

The V call is TRBV9, the J call TRBJ1-3; D may be TRBD1 (6 bases). This CDR3 contains 15 residues. Germline V gene data show CDR1 as SGDLS and CDR2 as YYNGEE. Trimming stripped 4 bases from V and 1 base from J, with 12 bases between. CDR3 sequence (DNA): TGTGCCAGCAGCCTAAGGGGGGAGTCTGGAAACACCATATATTTT. The encoded protein is CASSLRGESGNTIYF.

The rearrangement links TRBV7-8 to TRBJ2-1; 11 nucleotides line up with TRBD2. V lost 3 bases and J lost 3; bases outside the gene matches: 7. This CDR3 comprises 17 residues. Per germline, CDR1 SGHVS and CDR2 FQNEAQ. The CDR3 region has the DNA TGTGCCAGCAGCTTCCTCCCCGGGACTAGCGGCTACAATGAGCAGTTCTTC. Its protein product is CASSFLPGTSGYNEQFF.